This passage covers 18 T cell receptor beta chains from one sample sequenced in a study of T cell repertoires in cytomegalovirus infection. Using its own MiXCR run on the reads, TCRdb lists one record per CDR3 protein. This table has approximately 590,000 distinct CDR3 sequences, roughly 42% appearing once. These TCRs are of unknown antigen specificity. The material was cultured PBMCs, obtained from culture after CMV antigen stimulation. The receptors were gathered from a human donor in good health (CMV status not recorded). Some clones in this sample may be carry-over from other donors' samples.

This chain connects TRBV9 to TRBJ1-6, with D tentatively TRBD1 (5 bases). Germline-derived CDR1 and CDR2 are SGDLS and YYNGEE. CDR3 length equals 17 residues. Trimming took off 4 bases at V and 13 bases at J, with 27 bases between the two ends. The CDR3 region has the DNA TGTGCCAGCAGCCCCCGGGCAGGCGTGGGTCGGGGCTCCCCCCTCCACTTT. As protein: CASSPRAGVGRGSPLHF. Complete variable domain (other parts from reference TRBV9 and TRBJ1-6): DSGVTQTPKHLITATGQRVTLRCSPRSGDLSVYWYQQSLDQGLQFLIQYYNGEERAKGNILERFSAQQFPDLHSELNLSSLELGDSALYFCASSPRAGVGRGSPLHFGNGTRLTVT.

The chain uses TRBV28 and TRBJ1-6; D remains ambiguous. CDR1 MDHEN and CDR2 SYDVKM come from the germline V gene. CDR3 length: 15 amino acids. V was cut by 2 bases and J by 8 bases, with 13 bases left in between. CDR3 in DNA: TGTGCCAGCAGTTTAGTTACGCGGGTTTATTCACCCCTCCACTTT. Its translation is CASSLVTRVYSPLHF.

The chain is built from TRBV7-2 and TRBJ2-5, with 7 bases aligning to TRBD1. From germline, CDR1 is SGHTA and CDR2 FQGNSA. This CDR3 is built from 13 residues. Trimming removed 5 bases from V and 4 bases from J; junction bases left unmatched: 4. CDR3 loop: CASSGNRGETQYF. The CDR3 nucleotides read TGTGCCAGCAGCGGTAACAGGGGAGAGACCCAGTACTTC.

There are a few counts of this clonotype. The chain employs TRBV12-3 or TRBV12-4 and TRBJ1-2; 9 bases agree with TRBD1. CDR3 length: 12 residues. J was trimmed by 7 bases and V by 10 bases; bases with no gene match: 7. The CDR3 bases are TGTGCCACCGAACAGGGGGCAGTTGGCTACACCTTC. Protein: CATEQGAVGYTF.

The table lists this clonotype with a few counts. The V call is TRBV12-3 or TRBV12-4, the J call TRBJ1-2, with a tentative D call TRBD1 (6 bases). The V and J ends lost 1 base and 1 base respectively, with 13 bases between them. The CDR3 consists of 16 residues. CDR3 region: CASSLEGDGNNYGYTF. CDR3 nucleotide sequence: TGTGCCAGCAGTTTAGAGGGGGACGGGAATAACTATGGCTACACCTTC.

This clonotype was seen only a few times. This rearrangement joins TRBV27 to TRBJ2-5; 9 bases are a match to TRBD2. From germline, CDR1 is MNHEY and CDR2 SMNVEV (reference sequence). Trimming at V came to 5 bases and at J to 2 bases, leaving 15 bases not matched to a gene. This CDR3 contains 18 residues. CDR3 in DNA: TGTGCCAGCAGTCCCTACTTTTTTCTGACTAGCGGACAAGAGACCCAGTACTTC. As protein: CASSPYFFLTSGQETQYF.

Ten or more counts support this clonotype. The DNA for the CDR3 is TGTGCCAGCAGCGGCAGGGGGAACACTGAAGCTTTCTTT. Its translation is CASSGRGNTEAFF. This sequence joins TRBV7-2 and TRBJ1-1, with a possible D match to TRBD1 (6 bases). Germline assignment: CDR1 SGHTA and CDR2 FQGNSA. This CDR3 contains 13 residues. Trimming removed 5 bases from V and 1 base from J, with 8 bases in between.

The chain links TRBV2 to TRBJ1-2, with no clear D. This CDR3 region has 14 residues. Germline V lookup: CDR1 SNHLY, CDR2 FYNNEI. Trimming left V 4 bases short and J 8 bases short, with 17 bases between. The chain's CDR3 is CASSGGPLNGGYTF. CDR3 DNA sequence: TGTGCCAGCAGTGGGGGTCCCCTTAACGGGGGCTACACCTTC.

This clonotype was counted between two and nine times. The V and J genes are TRBV20-1 and TRBJ1-3; TRBD1 matches at 7 bases. The CDR3 has 14 amino acids. CDR1 and CDR2 (germline): DFQATT, SNEGSKA (reference sequence). V gave up 5 bases and J gave up 1 base; unmatched junction bases: 5. The CDR3 DNA reads as TGCAGTGCTTCCCCGACAGGGTCTGGAAACACCATATATTTT. Translating gives CSASPTGSGNTIYF.

This clonotype came up a few times. The chain is built from TRBV20-1 and TRBJ1-1, with D possibly being TRBD1 (6 bases). CDR1 is DFQATT, CDR2 SNEGSKA, per germline (reference sequence). V lost 1 base, J lost 3 bases, and 9 bases lay in between. The CDR3 length is 13 residues. CDR3 nucleotides: TGCAGTGCTAGAGTCGGGGGGCACACTGAAGCTTTCTTT. It codes for CSARVGGHTEAFF.

V is TRBV10-3 and J is TRBJ2-4; D tentatively fits TRBD1 or TRBD2 (5 bases each). Germline CDR1 and CDR2: ENHRY and SYGVKD. The ends were cut back, 6 bases at V and 5 bases at J, with 11 bases in the middle. CDR3 length: 13 residues. The DNA for the CDR3 is TGTGCCATCAGAGGGACCCAACAAAACATTCAGTACTTC. This gives the protein CAIRGTQQNIQYF.

This clonotype was observed at least ten times. The chain has TRBV7-8 and TRBJ2-7; 9 positions match TRBD2. The CDR3 sequence is 16 residues long. The V gene end was trimmed by 6 bases and the J gene end by 5 bases; junction bases not matched to a gene: 14. Germline V lookup: CDR1 SGHVS, CDR2 FQNEAQ. CDR3 bases: TGTGCCAGCAGACCAGAGGGGCGGGGGGGCACCCACGAGCAGTACTTC. Its protein product is CASRPEGRGGTHEQYF.

This clonotype was seen a few times. J is TRBJ2-5 and V is TRBV27; D is unclear. V dropped 4 bases and J dropped 5 bases, with 14 bases sitting between them. The CDR3 sequence is 14 residues long. Germline lookup yields CDR1 MNHEY and CDR2 SMNVEV (reference sequence). The CDR3 is CASSSRKKGETQYF. The DNA for the CDR3 is TGTGCCAGCAGTTCGAGGAAAAAAGGGGAGACCCAGTACTTC.

This clonotype was observed a few times. CDR3 residues: CASRSAWAGPSYNEQFF. DNA for the CDR3: TGTGCCAGCAGATCCGCCTGGGCGGGACCCTCCTACAATGAGCAGTTCTTC. J is TRBJ2-1 and V is TRBV12-3 or TRBV12-4, with D maybe TRBD2 (6 bases). The V and J ends lost 6 bases and 0 bases respectively, with 18 bases between them. This CDR3 is built from 17 residues.

The table lists this clonotype with a few counts. The CDR3 region has the DNA TGTGCCAGCAGTTTCCAGGGCGACGAGCAGTACTTC. Residues: CASSFQGDEQYF. This sequence joins TRBV12-3 or TRBV12-4 and TRBJ2-7, with D perhaps matching TRBD1 (5 bases). The CDR3 is 12 residues long. Deletions cut 3 bases from V and 5 bases from J, with 8 bases between.

The rearrangement links TRBV28 to TRBJ2-7; weak D call: TRBD2 (6 bases). V dropped 5 bases and J dropped 2 bases, with 16 bases sitting between them. The CDR3 totals 15 residues. Germline lookup yields CDR1 MDHEN and CDR2 SYDVKM. This CDR3 reads CASSPLRGRTYEQYF. The CDR3 DNA sequence: TGTGCCAGCAGTCCTTTGCGGGGTCGCACCTACGAGCAGTACTTC.

The rearrangement uses TRBV28 and TRBJ2-3; 7 positions agree with TRBD2. Germline-derived CDR1 and CDR2 are MDHEN and SYDVKM. This CDR3 has 14 residues. With 7 bases clipped from V and 2 bases from J, the junction kept 6 bases outside the gene matches. CDR3: CASTGGGVTDTQYF. The CDR3 DNA sequence: TGTGCCAGCACCGGCGGGGGAGTCACAGATACGCAGTATTTT.

This chain uses TRBV4-3 with TRBJ2-7, with 7 positions matching TRBD2. The ends lost 0 bases at V and 2 bases at J; junction bases unmatched: 10. Germline V gene sequence: CDR1 LGHNA, CDR2 YSLEER. CDR3 length: 17 residues. The CDR3 DNA sequence: TGCGCCAGCAGCCAAGAAGTCGGAGCGGGGAGTCCCTACGAGCAGTACTTC. Its protein is CASSQEVGAGSPYEQYF.